Reported below is one T cell receptor (beta chain). RNA, at about 0.5 to 1 ug, was reverse transcribed with random hexamers. TCR beta CDR3 was amplified by immunoSEQ covering 54 Vbeta and 13 Jbeta. TCRdb fed the immunoSEQ multiplex PCR reads into MiXCR, producing one record per CDR3 protein. Seen here are some 260,000 distinct CDR3 sequences, more than 75% observed once, and the top ten hold about 0.11%. These data come from a study of CD8 T cells in Susac syndrome. With 0 bases removed from V and 6 bases from J, the gap between germline ends came to 6 bases. The germline CDR1 and CDR2 sequences are GTSNPN and SVGIG (reference sequence). The CDR3 runs to 11 residues.

The chain couples TRBV30 to TRBJ2-7; unclear D gene. The source of this sequence is a human donor with multiple sclerosis. What was sequenced was CD8+ T cells from PBMCs. The CDR3 coding sequence is TGTGCCTGGAGTGTATCTATCGAGCAGTACTTC. It yields the protein CAWSVSIEQYF.